Each of the 10 T cell receptor beta chains below was sequenced from the same sample in a study of neurological immune-mediated disorders. From the 5' RACE reads, TCRdb called clonotypes with MiXCR, one entry per CDR3 protein. The sample gives around 68,000 distinct CDR3 sequences, under 5% of which show up once; 2.6% is in the top ten. The sequenced material came from PBMCs. The receptors come from a man between 50 and 59 years old with multiple sclerosis.

The sample holds a few counts of this clonotype. One junction end does not reproduce the germline sequence, and a read error may be involved. V and J are TRBV12-3 or TRBV12-4 and TRBJ1-1; no clear D gene. CDR3 size: 17 residues. DNA for the CDR3: TGTGCCAGCAGTTCCCCCAGGTACGGAGCGGTGAACACTGAAGCTTTATTT. Its translation is CASSSPRYGAVNTEALF.

This clonotype occurred many times. This chain connects TRBV25-1 to TRBJ1-2; 7 positions match TRBD1. V shed 6 bases, J shed 2 bases, and the junction held 6 bases outside the gene matches. This CDR3 region has 14 residues. Germline loops: CDR1 MGHDK, CDR2 SYGVNS. The CDR3 loop reads CASRSTGANYGYTF. DNA of the CDR3: TGTGCCAGCAGAAGCACAGGGGCAAACTATGGCTACACCTTC.

In its sample, this clonotype was seen many times. This rearrangement joins TRBV10-3 to TRBJ1-2; D unclear. The V and J ends lost 2 bases and 3 bases respectively, with 7 bases between them. The CDR3 is 13 amino acids. The germline gives CDR1 ENHRY, CDR2 SYGVKD. The CDR3 region has the DNA TGTGCCATCAGTGAGGGGATCGACTATGGCTACACCTTC. This encodes CAISEGIDYGYTF.

This clonotype has a handful of counts. J is TRBJ2-5 and V is TRBV5-6; D may be TRBD2 (5 bases). Germline CDR1 reads SGHDT; CDR2 reads YYEEEE. The CDR3 has 14 amino acids. Trimming shortened V by 1 base and J by 5 bases, and 12 bases separated the two germline ends. This CDR3 is CASSLLSGGETQYF. As DNA, the CDR3 is TGTGCCAGCAGCTTGCTTTCGGGCGGGGAGACCCAGTACTTC.

This clonotype occurred many times. This chain connects TRBV7-9 to TRBJ1-2, with D tentatively TRBD1 (6 bases). V was clipped by 4 bases and J by 0 bases, with 27 bases between them. Germline V gene data show CDR1 as SEHNR and CDR2 as FQNEAQ (reference sequence). The CDR3 length is 20 residues. This CDR3 is CASSSGVKGQTSKANYGYTF. The CDR3 region has the DNA TGTGCCAGCAGCTCGGGGGTGAAAGGACAGACATCGAAAGCTAACTATGGCTACACCTTC.

This clonotype has a count of ten or more. The V and J genes are TRBV6-6 and TRBJ2-3; D is undetermined. The CDR3 loop spans 14 amino acids. Per germline, CDR1 MNHNY and CDR2 SVGAGI (reference sequence). Trimming left V 6 bases short and J 4 bases short, with 14 bases between. The CDR3 sequence: CASRQLQRADTQYF. As DNA, the CDR3 is TGTGCCAGCAGGCAGCTTCAACGAGCAGATACGCAGTATTTT.

There are many counts of this clonotype. The chain joins TRBV20-1 to TRBJ1-2, with a possible D match to TRBD1 (5 bases). The CDR3 sequence is 13 residues long. V was cut by 0 bases and J by 9 bases, with 14 bases left in between. In germline, CDR1 is DFQATT, CDR2 SNEGSKA (reference sequence). This CDR3 is CSARDQGTWSYTF. CDR3 sequence (DNA): TGCAGTGCTAGAGATCAAGGGACTTGGAGCTACACCTTC.

This clonotype appeared many times. This rearrangement joins TRBV5-6 to TRBJ1-2; D call uncertain. This CDR3 region has 15 residues. The V end lost 4 bases, the J end lost 2 bases, and 15 bases lay between the germline ends. From germline, CDR1 is SGHDT and CDR2 YYEEEE. The DNA for the CDR3 is TGTGCCAGCAGCCGCCAAACAGAGACCAACTATGGCTACACCTTC. Translation: CASSRQTETNYGYTF.

This clonotype was picked up many times. V and J are TRBV20-1 and TRBJ1-1; D might be TRBD1 (6 bases). Trimming took off 3 bases at V and 0 bases at J, with 8 bases between the two ends. This CDR3 has 13 amino acids. CDR1 DFQATT and CDR2 SNEGSKA come from the germline V gene (reference sequence). CDR3 DNA: TGCAGTGCTAGTGGGGACATGAACACTGAAGCTTTCTTT. Protein: CSASGDMNTEAFF.

This clonotype came up many times. The rearrangement joins TRBV5-6 to TRBJ2-7; 9 bases align to TRBD1. Per the germline V gene, CDR1 is SGHDT and CDR2 is YYEEEE. The J segment lost 9 bases and the V segment lost 6 bases, leaving 13 bases of the junction unmatched. This CDR3 spans 14 amino acids. The DNA for the CDR3 is TGTGCCAGCAACCAAGGGACAGGGACCCTTTGGCAGTACTTC. This encodes CASNQGTGTLWQYF.